This TCR beta chain originates from a study of blood T cell repertoires in COVID-19 (dated by TCRdb to 2019 to 2021). About the full investigation: Collaborator samples came from the United States, Italy and Spain and covered acute and convalescent phases of COVID-19. The sample metadata nearly always contained a de-identified subject ID, COVID-19 status, age in years and sex. The samples were drawn from the first 160 participants of the ongoing ImmuneRACE study and from some 1,300 subjects provided by 6 global collaborators. Deeply sampled blood TCRbeta repertoires from subjects exposed to, actively infected with, or recovered from COVID-19 were included in the dataset. Where available, HLA class I and class II types were obtained from metadata supplied by the sample provider rather than from assay-based typing. The repertoires were released in a freely available public database meant as a resource for research on the immune response to SARS-CoV-2. The prospective study material was composed of cDNA or gDNA derived from T cells, B-cell-depleted T cells, or PBMCs.

The paper as a whole reports these results and caveats: How much clinical and demographic metadata was included differed by source and by participant, and the metadata was provided uncurated.

Worth noting for this clone: Its antigen specificity is not known. No base quality values were provided; no much bigger clone lies one nucleotide off.

Whole blood was collected in K2EDTA tubes by collaborating institutions according to the institutions' own protocols. For TCRbeta analysis, collaborator samples were shipped as frozen whole blood, as isolated PBMCs, or as DNA extracted from either sample type. The immunoSEQ Assay, a bias-controlled multiplex PCR, was used to amplify TCRbeta CDR3 regions from genomic DNA. The authors' pipeline ran thus. Nucleated cell counts per sample were estimated from amplification of reference gene primers within the assay. Sequence reads were collapsed and filtered to measure the absolute abundance of every unique TCRbeta CDR3 rearrangement. Productive Simpson clonality was computed per sample as the square root of Simpson's diversity index over productive rearrangements. Drawn from immuneACCESS, this table holds only the in-frame rearrangements with V and J called that TCRdb kept. Clones are partly lost; checked studies trace under half to an unresolved V gene and leave the rest unexplained. The DNA was the basis for D and trimming; V, J and clone size are from that table. Recorded for this sample are around 60,000 clones; under 85% of them occurred a single time. 3.5% of the sample comes from the top ten.

There are 18 amino acids in the CDR3, from cysteine to phenylalanine inclusive. Just CDR3 DNA is preserved here, 54 bases in frame from base 1. V is pruned by 10 bases and J by 5 bases, leaving 18 bases of the junction without a gene match. Reading the germline V gene gives CDR1 ENHRY and CDR2 SYGVKD. Input material: peripheral blood. The receptor comes from a woman of 80 years or more with acute or convalescent COVID-19. The chain uses TRBV10-3 and TRBJ2-5; 14 bases in the junction line up with TRBD2. Here the CDR3 is given as CATEGGQGTSGRTETQYF. The nucleotide sequence is TGTGCCACAGAGGGGGGACAAGGGACTAGCGGGAGAACGGAGACCCAGTACTTC.